These 22 T cell receptor beta chains were all obtained from the same sample, sequenced in a study of T cells after yellow fever vaccination. TCRdb processed the 5' RACE reads anew with MiXCR; each CDR3 protein has one entry. The sample holds 310,000 or so distinct CDR3 sequences; approximately 7% are singletons and the top ten take about 18%. The material was PBMCs, obtained more than 35 days after the first yellow fever vaccination. The receptors come from a man younger than 35 who received the YFV17D yellow fever vaccine.

The sample holds many counts of this clonotype. The rearrangement links TRBV4-1 to TRBJ2-1; no clear D gene. The V and J ends lost 4 bases and 9 bases respectively, with 7 bases between them. CDR1 is MGHRA and CDR2 is YSYEKL in the germline V gene. The CDR3 covers 11 residues. The CDR3 here is CASSLESEQFF. The CDR3 nucleotides are TGCGCCAGCAGCCTCGAAAGTGAGCAGTTCTTC.

This clonotype occurred many times. The gene calls are TRBV12-3 or TRBV12-4 and TRBJ2-3, with no clear D. This CDR3 contains 13 residues. The ends were cut back, 5 bases at V and 8 bases at J, with 14 bases in the middle. CDR3 bases: TGTGCCAGCAGTCTCCACCGCCGGCCTACGCAGTATTTT. The encoded protein is CASSLHRRPTQYF.

This clonotype showed up just a few times. CDR3 bases: TGTGCCAGCAGAGTGGCGTGGCGGGGACAGAATGGCTACACCTTC. Its translation is CASRVAWRGQNGYTF. V and J are TRBV6-2 or TRBV6-3 and TRBJ1-2; 7 positions agree with TRBD1. The CDR3 sequence is 15 residues long. The V and J ends lost 6 bases and 6 bases, in that order; junction bases with no gene match: 13. From germline, CDR1 is MNHEY and CDR2 SVGEGT.

V usage is TRBV6-2 or TRBV6-3 and J usage is TRBJ1-5; D is undetermined. Germline V gives CDR1 MNHEY, CDR2 SVGEGT. This CDR3 is 16 amino acids long. The V end was cut by 5 bases, the J end by 3 bases, with 17 bases between. The CDR3 sequence: CASSHLSAGDNQPQHF. CDR3 DNA sequence: TGTGCCAGCAGTCACCTCAGTGCTGGGGACAATCAGCCCCAGCATTTT.

CDR3 DNA: TGTGCCAGCTACCTCATCGGGGGCCCCTACGAGCAGTACTTC. It codes for CASYLIGGPYEQYF. The J gene is TRBJ2-7, the V gene TRBV7-2; D might be TRBD1 or TRBD2, each matching 6 bases. The V gene lost 8 bases and the J gene lost 2 bases, with 16 bases spanning the gap. CDR1 and CDR2 from the germline V gene are SGHTA and FQGNSA. The CDR3 is 14 amino acids.

This clonotype was seen only a few times. This chain joins TRBV7-7 and TRBJ2-1; D is undetermined. Trimming took 3 bases from V and 5 from J, leaving 8 bases between them. This CDR3 has 13 residues. Germline V gives CDR1 SSHAT, CDR2 FNYEAQ (reference sequence). The CDR3 region is CASSFSENNEQFF. The CDR3 nucleotides are TGTGCCAGCAGCTTTTCAGAGAACAATGAGCAGTTCTTC.

This chain links TRBV5-1 with TRBJ2-1; D is unresolved. CDR3 length: 14 residues. The V gene lost 6 bases and the J gene lost 3 bases, with 13 bases spanning the gap. Germline lookup yields CDR1 SGHRS and CDR2 YFSETQ. The CDR3, as DNA: TGCGCCAGCATGGTGAACAAGGGCTACAATGAGCAGTTCTTC. Protein: CASMVNKGYNEQFF.

This clonotype has only a few counts. The chain joins TRBV10-1 to TRBJ2-2; D may be TRBD1 (6 bases). The germline V gene has CDR1 WNHNN and CDR2 SYGVQD (reference sequence). The CDR3 totals 15 residues. V was trimmed by 3 bases and J by 1 base, leaving 9 bases between them. Here the CDR3 reads CASSEGGWNTGELFF. The CDR3 DNA follows: TGCGCCAGCAGTGAAGGGGGATGGAACACCGGGGAGCTGTTTTTT.

The sample holds a few counts of this clonotype. The chain couples TRBV24-1 to TRBJ2-5, with D possibly being TRBD1 (6 bases). Trimming shortened V by 1 base and J by 9 bases, and 11 bases separated the two germline ends. CDR3 length equals 13 residues. Germline CDR1 reads KGHDR; CDR2 reads SFDVKD. CDR3 residues: CATSDFAGAAQYF. The CDR3 coding sequence is TGTGCCACCAGTGATTTTGCAGGGGCCGCCCAGTACTTC.

The chain links TRBV12-3 or TRBV12-4 to TRBJ1-2; D gene uncertain. V was clipped by 6 bases and J by 6 bases, with 11 bases between them. The CDR3 runs to 12 residues. In DNA, the CDR3 is TGTGCCAGCAGCCCCGGGGTCCATGGCTACACCTTC. It yields the protein CASSPGVHGYTF.

V gene TRBV5-1 combines with J gene TRBJ2-7, with D unresolved. From germline, CDR1 is SGHRS and CDR2 YFSETQ. The CDR3 runs 15 residues. Trimming pared 4 bases from V and 2 bases from J, leaving 16 bases between. The CDR3 DNA reads as TGCGCCAGCAGCAGCTTAACCGGTTTCGCCTACGAGCAGTACTTC. Its translation is CASSSLTGFAYEQYF.

This clonotype has a handful of counts. The chain couples TRBV14 to TRBJ1-2; possibly TRBD1 for D (5 bases). Between the trimmed V and J ends, which lost 6 bases and 5 bases, there was a span of 16 bases. CDR1 SGHDN and CDR2 FVKESK come from the germline V gene. The CDR3 is made up of 14 amino acids. Here the CDR3 reads CASSRDPGGYGYTF. CDR3 sequence (DNA): TGTGCCAGCAGTCGGGACCCCGGAGGGTATGGCTACACCTTC.

This clonotype was counted between two and nine times. The gene calls are TRBV20-1 and TRBJ2-5; tentatively, D is TRBD1 or TRBD2 (7 bases each). CDR3 size: 15 residues. V was clipped by 1 base and J by 4 bases, with 16 bases between them. The germline CDR1 and CDR2 sequences are DFQATT and SNEGSKA (reference sequence). The CDR3 nucleotides read TGCAGTGCTAGAGGGGGGGCAGGGGGGGGAGAGACCCAGTACTTC. It translates to CSARGGAGGGETQYF.

The rearrangement uses TRBV27 and TRBJ1-6; no reliable D call. V lost 6 bases and J lost 3, with 18 bases in between. This CDR3 contains 17 residues. Germline V gene data show CDR1 as MNHEY and CDR2 as SMNVEV (reference sequence). CDR3: CASSLFLGEGYNSPLHF. CDR3 coding DNA: TGTGCCAGCAGCCTATTTCTTGGGGAAGGCTATAATTCACCCCTCCACTTT.

This clonotype was detected a few times. The genes are TRBV6-5 and TRBJ1-4, with D unclear. Germline CDR1 and CDR2: MNHEY and SVGAGI. This CDR3 region has 15 residues. Trimming stripped 2 bases from V and 5 bases from J, with 12 bases between. CDR3 region: CASSYRPWANEKLFF. The CDR3 nucleotides read TGTGCCAGCAGTTACCGCCCCTGGGCAAATGAAAAACTGTTTTTT.

This chain links TRBV3-1 with TRBJ2-4, with 7 bases identical to TRBD2. This CDR3 spans 16 amino acids. Germline CDR1 is LGHDT and CDR2 is YNNKEL (reference sequence). V lost 0 bases and J lost 3; bases outside the gene matches: 5. The CDR3 DNA reads as TGTGCCAGCAGCCAAGACCGGGGGGTTGACAAAAACATTCAGTACTTC. Translation gives CASSQDRGVDKNIQYF.

The table lists this clonotype with many counts. The chain has TRBV3-1 and TRBJ2-1, with 11 bases identical to TRBD2. The CDR3 spans 16 residues. J lost 6 bases, V lost 4 bases, and 8 bases had no gene match. CDR1 is LGHDT, CDR2 YNNKEL, per germline (reference sequence). The DNA of the CDR3 is TGTGCCAGCAGCCTACATAGCGGGGGGGCCTCCAATGAGCAGTTCTTC. It encodes CASSLHSGGASNEQFF.

This clonotype was counted ten times or more. V usage is TRBV6-2 or TRBV6-3 and J usage is TRBJ2-7; D possibly corresponds to TRBD1 (6 bases). CDR1 and CDR2 from the germline V gene are MNHEY and SVGEGT. Trimming stripped 6 bases from V and 2 bases from J, with 11 bases between. There are 13 residues in the CDR3. The CDR3 DNA follows: TGTGCCAGCAGGGCGGACAGACCCTACGAGCAGTACTTC. Amino acid sequence: CASRADRPYEQYF.

The rearrangement uses TRBV7-9 and TRBJ2-1, with D perhaps matching TRBD1 (5 bases). Trimming took off 5 bases at V and 4 bases at J, with 15 bases between the two ends. This CDR3 comprises 15 residues. Germline V lookup: CDR1 SEHNR, CDR2 FQNEAQ (reference sequence). The CDR3 loop is CASSPQGEFYNEQFF. Written as DNA, the CDR3 is TGTGCCAGCAGCCCTCAGGGTGAGTTTTACAATGAGCAGTTCTTC. The entire variable domain, with the rest obtained from reference TRBV7-9 and TRBJ2-1, is as follows: DTGVSQNPRHKITKRGQNVTFRCDPISEHNRLYWYRQTLGQGPEFLTYFQNEAQLEKSRLLSDRFSAERPKGSFSTLEIQRTEQGDSAMYLCASSPQGEFYNEQFFGPGTRLTVL.

The chain has TRBV11-1 and TRBJ2-2; D is perhaps TRBD1 (5 bases). Germline V CDR1 and CDR2: SGHAT, FQDESV (reference sequence). This CDR3 is 15 amino acids long. V was cut by 3 bases and J by 0 bases, with 8 bases left in between. For the CDR3, the DNA is TGTGCCAGCAGCTTCAAGGGGTCGAACACCGGGGAGCTGTTTTTT. This gives the protein CASSFKGSNTGELFF.

There are a few counts of this clonotype. V usage is TRBV24-1 and J usage is TRBJ2-1; D is tentatively TRBD1 or TRBD2 (5 bases each). The CDR3 sequence is 12 residues long. Per the germline V gene, CDR1 is KGHDR and CDR2 is SFDVKD. V dropped 0 bases and J dropped 10 bases, with 6 bases sitting between them. The CDR3 nucleotides read TGTGCCACCAGTGATTTGTGGGGGGAGCAGTTCTTC. It translates to CATSDLWGEQFF.

This clonotype was counted a few times. The chain is built from TRBV3-1 and TRBJ1-4; possible D gene TRBD1, 6 bases. The CDR3 loop spans 14 amino acids. Per the germline V gene, CDR1 is LGHDT and CDR2 is YNNKEL (reference sequence). V was pared by 6 bases and J by 5 bases, with 13 bases between. The CDR3 region has the DNA TGTGCCAGCAGATCACGGGACAAGAATGAAAAACTGTTTTTT. Translated, it gives CASRSRDKNEKLFF.